This passage covers 9 T cell receptor beta chains from one sample sequenced in a study of T cell responses to AZD1222 COVID-19 vaccine. TCRdb keeps only in-frame clones here, not all; method: immunoSEQ multiplex PCR. The data hold roughly 160,000 clones, with around 94% observed a single time. The starting material was peripheral blood, obtained on day 0 of AZD1222 vaccination. These receptors all come from an adult in good health.

The V gene is TRBV28, the J gene TRBJ1-1, with 7 bases lining up with TRBD1. J gave up 7 bases and V 6 bases, and 5 bases lay outside the gene matches. Looked up from germline, CDR1 is MDHEN and CDR2 is SYDVKM. The CDR3 is made up of 12 amino acids. The CDR3 DNA is TGTGCCAGCAGATTCGGGACAGTTGAAGCTTTCTTT. Residues: CASRFGTVEAFF.

The chain is built from TRBV27 and TRBJ2-1, with 9 bases aligning to TRBD2. Per the germline V gene, CDR1 is MNHEY and CDR2 is SMNVEV (reference sequence). The length of the CDR3 is 14 residues. V gave up 4 bases and J gave up 4 bases; unmatched junction bases: 2. CDR3 amino acids: CASSYLAGYNEQFF. CDR3 in DNA: TGTGCCAGCAGTTATCTAGCGGGGTACAATGAGCAGTTCTTC.

This clone came up once. This chain uses TRBV2 with TRBJ2-1; 13 nucleotides match TRBD2. Germline assignment: CDR1 SNHLY and CDR2 FYNNEI. CDR3 length: 14 amino acids. The J segment lost 8 bases and the V segment lost 11 bases, leaving 9 bases of the junction unmatched. CDR3 bases: TGTGCCTCCTGGCGGACTAGCGGGGGAGATGAGCAGTTCTTC. It specifies CASWRTSGGDEQFF.

This chain links TRBV10-3 with TRBJ2-1; TRBD2 matches at 10 bases. V shed 6 bases, J shed 5 bases, and the junction held 4 bases outside the gene matches. The CDR3 runs to 14 residues. Germline lookup yields CDR1 ENHRY and CDR2 SYGVKD. For the CDR3, the DNA is TGTGCCATCAGCCCTAGCGGGGGTAACAATGAGCAGTTCTTC. Amino acids: CAISPSGGNNEQFF.

This chain joins TRBV12-5 and TRBJ2-7, with D unclear. Germline V gene data show CDR1 as LGHNT and CDR2 as FRNRAP. The length of the CDR3 is 12 residues. Trimming removed 7 bases from V and 3 bases from J, with 10 bases in between. As DNA, the CDR3 is TGTGCTAGTGCCGTATCCTACTACGAGCAGTACTTC. Amino acid sequence: CASAVSYYEQYF.

Only a few counts were recorded for this clone. V gene TRBV10-3 combines with J gene TRBJ2-2, with TRBD1 matching 7 bases. Germline CDR1 ENHRY, CDR2 SYGVKD. V was pared by 6 bases and J by 1 base, with 2 bases of the junction left unmatched. The CDR3 is 14 residues long. The CDR3 DNA reads TGTGCCATCAGCCGGACAGGGAACACCGGGGAGCTGTTTTTT. Residues: CAISRTGNTGELFF.

Note on this clone: At the DNA level, this CDR3 is encoded by other sequences in the same sample as well. The rearrangement uses TRBV29-1 and TRBJ1-5; D ambiguous. The CDR3 is made up of 12 amino acids. V was pared by 6 bases and J by 0 bases, with 6 bases between. Per the germline V gene, CDR1 is SQVTM and CDR2 is ANQGSEA. The CDR3 coding sequence is TGCAGCGTCGGCGGTAGCAATCAGCCCCAGCATTTT. Its translation is CSVGGSNQPQHF. The whole variable domain, filled in from reference TRBV29-1 and TRBJ1-5, reads SAVISQKPSRDICQRGTSLTIQCQVDSQVTMMFWYRQQPGQSLTLIATANQGSEATYESGFVIDKFPISRPNLTFSTLTVSNMSPEDSSIYLCSVGGSNQPQHFGDGTRLSIL.

The V call is TRBV4-1, the J call TRBJ1-2; 12 bases map to TRBD1. V was pared by 1 base and J by 10 bases, with 4 bases of the junction left unmatched. Per germline, CDR1 MGHRA and CDR2 YSYEKL. The CDR3 length is 14 residues. The CDR3 region has the DNA TGCGCCAGCAGCCAAGGCCCGGGACAGGGGGCCTACACCTTC. Amino acids: CASSQGPGQGAYTF.

The chain uses TRBV2 and TRBJ2-5; 8 bases fit TRBD2. With 5 bases clipped from V and 3 bases from J, the junction kept 5 bases outside the gene matches. This CDR3 contains 14 residues. From germline, CDR1 is SNHLY and CDR2 FYNNEI. This chain's CDR3 is CASSSGSGKETQYF. The CDR3 coding sequence is TGTGCCAGCAGTAGCGGGAGCGGGAAAGAGACCCAGTACTTC. The full variable domain, its missing parts supplied by reference TRBV2 and TRBJ2-5, is EPEVTQTPSHQVTQMGQEVILRCVPISNHLYFYWYRQILGQKVEFLVSFYNNEISEKSEIFDDQFSVERPDGSNFTLKIRSTKLEDSAMYFCASSSGSGKETQYFGPGTRLLVL.